This T cell receptor beta chain was obtained from a study of Graves' ophthalmopathy and Graves' hyperthyroidism. Study outcomes and limitations: Classification of ophthalmopathy versus stable hyperthyroidism by a 13-signature model yielded around 90% sensitivity and roughly 81% specificity. Blood also carried most expanded thyroid clonotypes exceeding 0.001 frequency.

The V and J ends lost 4 bases and 2 bases respectively, with 11 bases between them. This CDR3 has 14 amino acids. Investigators amplified TCR beta CDR3 regions from RNA transcripts. A first-round RT-PCR used HTBI primers, followed by a second-round multiplex PCR. In TCRdb, the multiplex PCR reads were re-called with MiXCR into one record per CDR3 protein. This repertoire shows some 1.1 million distinct CDR3 sequences, about two fifths found once; its top ten account for around 10%. Concerning this clonotype itself: The antigen is undetermined.

The V and J genes are TRBV12-3 or TRBV12-4 and TRBJ2-5, with D perhaps TRBD2 (6 bases). The receptor's source is an adult man with Graves' hyperthyroidism. Material for sequencing was peripheral blood or thyroid tissue (not recorded which). CDR3 region: CASSSLGLQETQYF. The DNA for the CDR3 is TGTGCCAGCAGTTCCTTGGGACTTCAAGAGACCCAGTACTTC.